A single sample gave rise to the 25 T cell receptor beta chains below, sequenced in a study of shared clonotypes between healthy human individuals. Naive CD8 populations comprised CD45RO-negative cells positively selected for CCR7, excluding terminally differentiated effector memory CD45RA+ cells. TCRdb's copy holds only in-frame clones and misses some; the assay was immunoSEQ multiplex PCR. Among millions of clones listed, under 95% were seen once. The sequencing input was naive CD8+ T cells from PBMCs. All receptors derive from a man between 18 and 35 years old in good health. Some clones in this sample may be carry-over from other donors' samples.

A remark on this clone: Its ends do not fully match the called genes, so a read error is possible. The chain links TRBV6-1 to TRBJ2-7, with D perhaps TRBD1 (5 bases). This CDR3 is built from 14 residues. CDR1 is MNHNS and CDR2 is SASEGT in the germline V gene. The CDR3 DNA is TGTGCCAGCAGCGAAGCAGGGTTCCCCTACGAGCAGTACTTC. Protein sequence: CASSEAGFPYEQYF.

This chain uses TRBV9 with TRBJ2-1, with D perhaps matching TRBD1 (6 bases). This CDR3 is built from 13 residues. CDR1 is SGDLS, CDR2 YYNGEE, per germline. Deletions cut 4 bases from V and 5 bases from J, with 10 bases between. CDR3 sequence: CASSLQGNNEQFF. The CDR3 DNA is TGTGCCAGCAGCTTACAGGGAAACAATGAGCAGTTCTTC.

The V call is TRBV7-8, the J call TRBJ2-2; D might be TRBD1 (5 bases). CDR1 and CDR2 (germline): SGHVS, FQNEAQ. V was cut by 1 base and J by 6 bases, with 15 bases left in between. The CDR3 spans 16 residues. The CDR3 protein is CASSLVLQGSAGELFF. The CDR3 DNA follows: TGTGCCAGCAGCTTAGTTTTGCAGGGATCAGCCGGGGAGCTGTTTTTT.

V gene TRBV5-1 combines with J gene TRBJ2-5; D unclear. Germline V CDR1 and CDR2: SGHRS, YFSETQ. The CDR3 is 14 residues long. Trimming cost V 3 bases and J 2 bases, with 11 bases left between them. This chain's CDR3 is CASSSTGRQETQYF. CDR3 bases: TGCGCCAGCAGCTCTACTGGTAGACAAGAGACCCAGTACTTC. Together with reference TRBV5-1 and TRBJ2-5, the CDR3 gives the full variable domain: KAGVTQTPRYLIKTRGQQVTLSCSPISGHRSVSWYQQTPGQGLQFLFEYFSETQRNKGNFPGRFSGRQFSNSRSEMNVSTLELGDSALYLCASSSTGRQETQYFGPGTRLLVL.

This chain links TRBV6-5 with TRBJ1-4; D might be TRBD1 (5 bases). V lost 6 bases and J 8 bases, leaving 16 bases between the germline ends. Germline V gives CDR1 MNHEY, CDR2 SVGAGI. The CDR3 loop spans 14 amino acids. CDR3 amino acids: CASSRRGAGEKLFF. DNA of the CDR3: TGTGCCAGCAGCCGCCGTGGGGCAGGAGAAAAACTGTTTTTT.

V usage is TRBV5-4 and J usage is TRBJ2-2; D is uncertain. CDR3 length equals 15 residues. Looked up from germline, CDR1 is SGHNT and CDR2 is YYREEE (reference sequence). V dropped 4 bases and J dropped 4 bases, with 14 bases sitting between them. As DNA, the CDR3 is TGTGCCAGCAGCCGCCTCTCCGGGTTCACCGGGGAGCTGTTTTTT. The encoded protein is CASSRLSGFTGELFF.

The rearrangement joins TRBV6-4 to TRBJ1-5, with D possibly matching TRBD1 (6 bases). This CDR3 comprises 13 residues. Trimming left V 5 bases short and J 4 bases short, with 9 bases between. Per germline, CDR1 MRHNA and CDR2 SNTAGT. This CDR3 is CASSQGSNQPQHF. For the CDR3, the DNA is TGTGCCAGCAGTCAGGGGTCGAATCAGCCCCAGCATTTT.

The rearrangement links TRBV28 to TRBJ2-7, with a weak D call TRBD1 (7 bases). Germline V CDR1 and CDR2: MDHEN, SYDVKM. This CDR3 region has 17 residues. V gave up 6 bases and J gave up 1 base, with 22 bases separating them. This CDR3 is CASSGGGWTGFSYEQYF. The CDR3, as DNA: TGTGCCAGCAGCGGAGGGGGCTGGACGGGATTTTCCTACGAGCAGTACTTC.

On this clone: This sample includes further DNA sequences coding for the same CDR3. The V call is TRBV28, the J call TRBJ2-1; 7 positions agree with TRBD2. Trimming at V came to 1 base and at J to 0 bases, leaving 3 bases not matched to a gene. CDR1 is MDHEN, CDR2 SYDVKM, per germline. The CDR3 covers 16 residues. The CDR3 spells CASSLFPGGSYNEQFF. The CDR3 bases are TGTGCCAGCAGTTTATTCCCGGGAGGCTCCTACAATGAGCAGTTCTTC.

The J gene is TRBJ1-3, the V gene TRBV4-1, with unresolved D. The CDR3 contains 17 residues. The V and J ends lost 0 bases and 0 bases respectively, with 12 bases between them. From germline, CDR1 is MGHRA and CDR2 YSYEKL. The CDR3 DNA follows: TGCGCCAGCAGCCAAGATCCGGAGATGACCTCTGGAAACACCATATATTTT. Protein sequence: CASSQDPEMTSGNTIYF.

V usage is TRBV11-2 and J usage is TRBJ2-7; D assignment may be TRBD1 or TRBD2 (5 bases each). CDR3 length: 13 amino acids. Germline V CDR1 and CDR2: SGHAT, FQNNGV. Trimming took 6 bases from V and 6 from J, leaving 15 bases between them. The CDR3 spells CASRDGAGFEQYF. CDR3 nucleotides: TGTGCCAGCAGGGACGGGGCAGGTTTCGAGCAGTACTTC. The variable domain in full, with the rest retrieved from reference TRBV11-2 and TRBJ2-7, is EAGVAQSPRYKIIEKRQSVAFWCNPISGHATLYWYQQILGQGPKLLIQFQNNGVVDDSQLPKDRFSAERLKGVDSTLKIQPAKLEDSAVYLCASRDGAGFEQYFGPGTRLTVT.

The chain has TRBV18 and TRBJ2-7, with D perhaps assigned TRBD1 or TRBD2 (5 bases each). CDR3 length: 14 amino acids. V lost 0 bases and J 4 bases, leaving 10 bases between the germline ends. The germline CDR1 and CDR2 sequences are KGHSH and LQKENI. CDR3 sequence: CASSPPRGLYEQYF. The CDR3 bases are TGTGCCAGCTCACCACCTCGGGGCCTTTACGAGCAGTACTTC.

Worth noting for this clone: The sample contains more than one DNA sequence encoding this CDR3. The chain employs TRBV5-6 and TRBJ2-7, with 13 bases lining up with TRBD2. Trimming at V came to 4 bases and at J to 3 bases, leaving 4 bases not matched to a gene. Germline-derived CDR1 and CDR2 are SGHDT and YYEEEE. The CDR3 contains 15 residues. The CDR3: CASSLGLAGFYEQYF. The CDR3 region has the DNA TGTGCCAGCAGCCTGGGACTAGCGGGGTTCTACGAGCAGTACTTC.

This clone was observed a few times. The sample holds other DNA sequences that translate to the same CDR3. The chain employs TRBV9 and TRBJ1-5; 9 nucleotides align to TRBD1. The CDR3 has 14 amino acids. Germline CDR1 reads SGDLS; CDR2 reads YYNGEE. Trimming took 3 bases from V and 7 from J; bases not matched to a gene: 5. The CDR3 here is CASSAGQGGQPQHF. As DNA, the CDR3 is TGTGCCAGCAGCGCGGGACAGGGTGGACAGCCCCAGCATTTT.

The V and J genes are TRBV10-1 and TRBJ2-1; 10 bases align to TRBD2. Germline trimming cut 0 bases from V and 6 bases from J; bases unmatched to any gene: 5. The germline gives CDR1 WNHNN, CDR2 SYGVQD (reference sequence). The CDR3 has 16 amino acids. The CDR3 is CASSESQREGLNEQFF. DNA of the CDR3: TGCGCCAGCAGTGAGTCTCAGCGGGAGGGCCTCAATGAGCAGTTCTTC.

The chain joins TRBV7-9 to TRBJ1-1; D uncertain. Germline CDR1 is SEHNR and CDR2 is FQNEAQ (reference sequence). Trimming stripped 4 bases from V and 2 bases from J, with 11 bases between. This CDR3 region has 14 residues. In nucleotides, the CDR3 is TGTGCCAGCAGCTCTGGGCCCCGTAACACTGAAGCTTTCTTT. It specifies CASSSGPRNTEAFF.

The chain combines TRBV27 with TRBJ1-1; tentative D call: TRBD1 (5 bases). V was shortened by 2 bases and J by 4 bases, with 14 bases between the two germline ends. Germline V CDR1 and CDR2: MNHEY, SMNVEV (reference sequence). This CDR3 spans 15 amino acids. The DNA of the CDR3 is TGTGCCAGCAGTTTAGATACCGGGGGGAGCACTGAAGCTTTCTTT. Protein sequence: CASSLDTGGSTEAFF.

The V call is TRBV19, the J call TRBJ2-1, with 8 nucleotides matching TRBD1. The junction had 7 bases not matched to a gene; V was cut back by 4 bases and J by 2 bases. Germline V lookup: CDR1 LNHDA, CDR2 SQIVND (reference sequence). CDR3 length: 16 amino acids. The CDR3 DNA is TGTGCCAGTAGTACCAGACAGGGGCGGACCTACAATGAGCAGTTCTTC. Translated: CASSTRQGRTYNEQFF.

This chain links TRBV9 with TRBJ2-7; 9 bases are a match to TRBD1. The CDR3 has 14 residues. CDR1 is SGDLS and CDR2 is YYNGEE in the germline V gene. V lost 4 bases to trimming and J lost 4 bases; unmatched junction nucleotides: 6. The CDR3 here is CASSTDRGGYEQYF. As DNA, the CDR3 is TGTGCCAGCAGCACGGACAGGGGCGGATACGAGCAGTACTTC.

The chain recombines TRBV28 with TRBJ2-3; TRBD1 aligns across 8 bases. Looked up from germline, CDR1 is MDHEN and CDR2 is SYDVKM. V lost 3 bases to trimming and J lost 2 bases; unmatched junction nucleotides: 1. The CDR3 consists of 14 residues. The DNA of the CDR3 is TGTGCCAGCAGTTTTCAGGGGGCCACAGATACGCAGTATTTT. Encoded protein: CASSFQGATDTQYF.

This chain connects TRBV7-9 to TRBJ2-1, with 16 bases identical to TRBD2. V was clipped by 4 bases and J by 4 bases; unmatched bases: 7. This CDR3 region has 18 residues. CDR1 and CDR2 from the germline V gene are SEHNR and FQNEAQ (reference sequence). The CDR3 DNA is TGTGCCAGCAGCTCCGGGACTAGCGGGAGGGCCGGGTACAATGAGCAGTTCTTC. Translation gives CASSSGTSGRAGYNEQFF.

V usage is TRBV10-2 and J usage is TRBJ1-1; D not certain. V lost 5 bases to trimming and J lost 0 bases, with 10 bases between them. The CDR3 has 14 amino acids. Germline V gene data show CDR1 as WSHSY and CDR2 as SAAADI. The CDR3 bases are TGCGCCAGCAGTTCTATGGGTCTGAACACTGAAGCTTTCTTT. It is translated as CASSSMGLNTEAFF.

This rearrangement joins TRBV29-1 to TRBJ2-1; perhaps TRBD2 as D (5 bases). V was cut by 4 bases and J by 4 bases, with 17 bases left in between. This CDR3 has 15 amino acids. Germline CDR1 SQVTM, CDR2 ANQGSEA. In DNA, the CDR3 is TGCAGCGTTGGGACTCGCGGAGCCAGGTACAATGAGCAGTTCTTC. Translating it yields CSVGTRGARYNEQFF.

This chain joins TRBV4-1 and TRBJ1-1, with D possibly matching TRBD1 (5 bases). Deletions cut 3 bases from V and 5 bases from J, with 16 bases between. Germline V gene lookup returns CDR1 MGHRA and CDR2 YSYEKL. This CDR3 spans 15 amino acids. The CDR3 protein is CASSHYGPEGTEAFF. CDR3 nucleotide sequence: TGCGCCAGCAGCCATTACGGCCCCGAGGGGACTGAAGCTTTCTTT.

The rearrangement uses TRBV2 and TRBJ2-1, with TRBD1 matching 9 bases. From germline, CDR1 is SNHLY and CDR2 FYNNEI. After removal of 8 bases from V and 5 bases from J, the junction contained 7 bases not matched to a gene. The CDR3 runs to 14 residues. In nucleotides, the CDR3 is TGTGCCAGCGTTACCGGGACAGGGAACAATGAGCAGTTCTTC. It specifies CASVTGTGNNEQFF.